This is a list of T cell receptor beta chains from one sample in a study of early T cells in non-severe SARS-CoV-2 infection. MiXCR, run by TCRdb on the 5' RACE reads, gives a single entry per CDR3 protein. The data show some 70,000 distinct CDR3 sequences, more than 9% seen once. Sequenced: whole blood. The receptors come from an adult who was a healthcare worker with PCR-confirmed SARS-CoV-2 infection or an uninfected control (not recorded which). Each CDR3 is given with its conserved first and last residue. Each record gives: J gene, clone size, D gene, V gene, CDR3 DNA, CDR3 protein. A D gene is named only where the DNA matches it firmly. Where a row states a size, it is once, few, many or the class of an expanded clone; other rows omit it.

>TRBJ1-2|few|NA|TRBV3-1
TGTGCCAGCAGGTTAGGGCAGGACTATGGCTACACCTTC
CASRLGQDYGYTF
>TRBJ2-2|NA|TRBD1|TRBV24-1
TGTGCCACCAGTGATTTGGCCGGGACAGAGAACACCGGGGAGCTGTTTTTT
CATSDLAGTENTGELFF
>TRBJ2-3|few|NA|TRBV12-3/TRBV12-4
TGTGCCAGCAGTTTAGTGGAGGCCACAGATACGCAGTATTTT
CASSLVEATDTQYF
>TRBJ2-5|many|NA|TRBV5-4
TGTGCCAGCACCAAACAGGGATGGGGCCAAGAGACCCAGTACTTC
CASTKQGWGQETQYF
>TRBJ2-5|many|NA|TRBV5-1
TGCGCCAGCAGCCGGGATTGGGAGGAGACCCAGTACTTC
CASSRDWEETQYF
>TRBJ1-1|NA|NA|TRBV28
TGTGCCAGCAGCCCTGCCGGGACACTCACTGAAGCTTTCTTT
CASSPAGTLTEAFF
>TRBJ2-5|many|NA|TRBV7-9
TGTGCCAGCAGCTTAGCCTCACAAGAGACCCAGTACTTC
CASSLASQETQYF
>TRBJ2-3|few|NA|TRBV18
TGTGCCAGTTATCACAGGACGGCCGTCACAGATATTCAGTATTTT
CASYHRTAVTDIQYF
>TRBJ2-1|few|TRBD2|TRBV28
TGTGCCAGCAGCCTAGGACTAGCGAGGGAAAATGAGCAGTTCTTC
CASSLGLARENEQFF
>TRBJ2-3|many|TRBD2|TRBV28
TGTGCCAGCAGTCCACAAGCGGGAAAGGCGGATACGCAGTATTTT
CASSPQAGKADTQYF
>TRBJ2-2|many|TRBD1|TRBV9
TGTGCCAGCAGCGCCCCACGTTCGGGACAGGGGTACACCGGGGAGCTGTTTTTT
CASSAPRSGQGYTGELFF
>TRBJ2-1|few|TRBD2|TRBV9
TGTGCCAGCAGCGTAACTAGCGCCAACAATGAGCAGTTCTTC
CASSVTSANNEQFF
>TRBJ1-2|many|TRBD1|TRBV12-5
TGTGCCGGCGGGGACAGCACTGCAGCACCCTATGGCTACACCTTC
CAGGDSTAAPYGYTF
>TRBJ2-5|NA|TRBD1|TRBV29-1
TGCAGCGTTGCCGGGACAGGGGGAGAGACCCAGTACTTC
CSVAGTGGETQYF
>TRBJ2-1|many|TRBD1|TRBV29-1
TGCAGCGCGACAGGGGGCTCCTACAATGAGCAGTTCTTC
CSATGGSYNEQFF
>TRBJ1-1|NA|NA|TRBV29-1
TGCAGCGTGAAAGGGGGGAACACTGAAGCTTTCTTT
CSVKGGNTEAFF
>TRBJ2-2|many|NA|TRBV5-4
TGTGCCAGCAGCTTGGGCGGCACCGGGGAGCTGTTTTTT
CASSLGGTGELFF
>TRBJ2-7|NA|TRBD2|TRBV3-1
TGTGCCAGCAGCCAGCCGGGACTAGCGGTTTACGAGCAGTACTTC
CASSQPGLAVYEQYF
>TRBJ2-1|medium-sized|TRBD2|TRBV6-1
TGTGCCAGCAGTGAACTAGCGGGACATGATGAGCAGTTCTTC
CASSELAGHDEQFF
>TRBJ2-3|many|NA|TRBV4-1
TGCGCCAGCAGCCCTGGTCCTTGGGCGGATACGCAGTATTTT
CASSPGPWADTQYF
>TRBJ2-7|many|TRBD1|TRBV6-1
TGTGCCAGCAGTGACAGGACAGGTTTTATGGAGGAGCAGTACTTC
CASSDRTGFMEEQYF
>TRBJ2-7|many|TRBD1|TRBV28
TGTGCCAGCAGTCTACGATCCGGGACAGACAACTACGAGCAGTACTTC
CASSLRSGTDNYEQYF
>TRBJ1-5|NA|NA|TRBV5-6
TGTGCCAGCAGCCGGACGGGGTTCTTCAGGGAGCCCCAGCATTTT
CASSRTGFFREPQHF
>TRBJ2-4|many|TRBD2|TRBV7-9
TGTGCCAGCACCCAGGGCGGGGGGCGAGCCAAAAACATTCAGTACTTC
CASTQGGGRAKNIQYF
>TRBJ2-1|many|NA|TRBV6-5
TGTGCCAGCAGGCGCGAGCGCTACAATGAGCAGTTCTTC
CASRRERYNEQFF
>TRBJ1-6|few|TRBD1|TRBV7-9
TGTGCCAGCAGCCTCCGGGACAGGGGAAATTCACCCCTCCACTTT
CASSLRDRGNSPLHF
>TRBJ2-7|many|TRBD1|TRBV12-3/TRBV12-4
TGTGCCAGCAGTTTAATATGGACAGGGGACGGCGAGCAGTACTTC
CASSLIWTGDGEQYF
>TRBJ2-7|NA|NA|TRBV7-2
TGTGCCAGCAGCTTAGGACAGGCTAAATACGAGCAGTACTTC
CASSLGQAKYEQYF
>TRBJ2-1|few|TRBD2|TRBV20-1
TGCAGTGCCCCGGGACTAGCGGGAGGTTTGGGGGATGAGCAGTTCTTC
CSAPGLAGGLGDEQFF
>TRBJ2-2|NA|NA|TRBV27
TGTGCCAGCAGTTCGCGGACTAACACCGGGGAGCTGTTTTTT
CASSSRTNTGELFF
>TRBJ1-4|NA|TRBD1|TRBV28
TGTGCCAGCAGTTTAAGGGACAGCACAACTAATGAAAAACTGTTTTTT
CASSLRDSTTNEKLFF
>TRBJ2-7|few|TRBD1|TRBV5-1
TGCGCCAGCAGCTCCCCTACTGAAGACAGGGGGTTTCCCTACGAGCAGTACTTC
CASSSPTEDRGFPYEQYF
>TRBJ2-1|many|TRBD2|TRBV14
TGTGCCAGCAGCCAAGACCACGCGGGAGCTTACAATGAGCAGTTCTTC
CASSQDHAGAYNEQFF
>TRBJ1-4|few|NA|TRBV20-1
TGCAGTGCTCAGGATCAGGGCCTTCGGGAAAAACTGTTTTTT
CSAQDQGLREKLFF
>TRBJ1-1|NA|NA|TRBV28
TGTGCCAGCAGAAGATCCTCACTTAACACTGAAGCTTTCTTT
CASRRSSLNTEAFF